These 21 T cell receptor beta chains were all obtained from the same sample, sequenced in a study of CD8 T cells in Susac syndrome. Reverse transcription of roughly 0.45 to 1 ug RNA was performed with random hexamers. One entry per CDR3 protein, called by TCRdb with MiXCR from the immunoSEQ multiplex PCR reads. The sample consists of about 240,000 distinct CDR3 sequences, 90% to 96% of them appearing once. The sample consisted of CD4+ T cells from PBMCs. The origin of the receptors is a human donor with Susac syndrome.

Concerning this clonotype itself: At one of its ends the junction is not consistent with the germline gene, which may arise from a read error. V is TRBV15 and J is TRBJ1-1; D is undetermined. This CDR3 contains 14 residues. CDR1 is LNHNV, CDR2 YYDKDF, per germline (reference sequence). For the CDR3, the DNA is TGTGCCACCAGCAGAGGCGGAGTGAACACTGAAGTTTTCTTT. It translates to CATSRGGVNTEVFF.

The chain has TRBV20-1 and TRBJ2-6; D is perhaps TRBD1 (5 bases). In germline, CDR1 is DFQATT, CDR2 SNEGSKA (reference sequence). This CDR3 region has 17 residues. V was shortened by 6 bases and J by 0 bases, with 18 bases between the two germline ends. CDR3 nucleotides: TGCAGTGCGAAGGCCCGACAGAGCCTCTCTGGGGCCAACGTCCTGACTTTC. Protein sequence: CSAKARQSLSGANVLTF.

CDR3 protein: CASSFSSGRAPQYF. The DNA of the CDR3 is TGTGCCAGCAGTTTCTCTAGCGGGAGGGCCCCGCAGTACTTC. The chain joins TRBV12-3 or TRBV12-4 to TRBJ2-7, with 12 bases lining up with TRBD2. Unmatched junction bases numbered 6, after V lost 3 bases and J lost 9 bases. CDR3 length: 14 amino acids.

The gene calls are TRBV7-8 and TRBJ2-6; 10 bases are shared with TRBD1. Germline values: CDR1 SGHVS, CDR2 FQNEAQ. J lost 4 bases, V lost 5 bases, and 11 bases had no gene match. The CDR3 extends over 18 amino acids. Here the CDR3 reads CASSPSGTGALGANVLTF. As DNA, the CDR3 is TGTGCCAGCAGCCCCTCCGGGACAGGGGCTTTGGGGGCCAACGTCCTGACTTTC.

The chain combines TRBV29-1 with TRBJ2-7; 7 bases are shared with TRBD1. Germline-derived CDR1 and CDR2 are SQVTM and ANQGSEA. With 2 bases clipped from V and 4 bases from J, the junction kept 8 bases outside the gene matches. The CDR3 is 14 residues long. The CDR3 loop is CSVERPGQFYEQYF. CDR3 coding DNA: TGCAGCGTTGAAAGGCCGGGACAGTTTTACGAGCAGTACTTC.

The chain carries TRBV20-1 and TRBJ2-1; D is undetermined. Germline V lookup: CDR1 DFQATT, CDR2 SNEGSKA (reference sequence). The CDR3 is 10 amino acids. The V end was cut by 3 bases, the J end by 5 bases, with 2 bases between. The DNA of the CDR3 is TGCAGTGCTAGGGACAATGAGCAGTTCTTC. Protein sequence: CSARDNEQFF.

The V gene is TRBV3-1, the J gene TRBJ2-4, with 7 bases identical to TRBD2. CDR3 length: 13 residues. The ends lost 6 bases at V and 9 bases at J; junction bases unmatched: 8. The germline gives CDR1 LGHDT, CDR2 YNNKEL (reference sequence). For the CDR3, the DNA is TGTGCCAGCAGTTTCGGACTAGTGGCCATTCAGTACTTC. Its translation: CASSFGLVAIQYF.

V and J are TRBV5-6 and TRBJ2-3, with a possible D match to TRBD1 (5 bases). Germline CDR1 and CDR2: SGHDT and YYEEEE. Trimming took 3 bases from V and 3 from J, leaving 11 bases between them. The CDR3 contains 14 residues. The CDR3 region is CASSYQGTTDTQYF. The CDR3 nucleotides are TGTGCCAGCAGCTACCAGGGTACGACAGATACGCAGTATTTT.

The chain is built from TRBV7-3 and TRBJ2-2; 14 bases line up with TRBD2. The CDR3 is 17 residues long. CDR1 and CDR2 from the germline V gene are SGHTA and FQGTGA. Trimming took 8 bases from V and 1 from J; bases not matched to a gene: 6. The CDR3 DNA sequence: TGTGCCAGCGGCCTGGGACTAGCGGGAGAGAACACCGGGGAGCTGTTTTTT. Protein sequence: CASGLGLAGENTGELFF.

V usage is TRBV20-1 and J usage is TRBJ2-3; D remains ambiguous. Looked up from germline, CDR1 is DFQATT and CDR2 is SNEGSKA (reference sequence). This CDR3 is 14 amino acids long. Trimming took off 1 base at V and 0 bases at J, with 8 bases between the two ends. The CDR3 loop is CSARVLDSTDTQYF. Here the CDR3 DNA reads TGCAGTGCTAGAGTTTTGGATAGCACAGATACGCAGTATTTT.

The J gene is TRBJ1-5, the V gene TRBV20-1; TRBD1 might be the D (6 bases). From germline, CDR1 is DFQATT and CDR2 SNEGSKA (reference sequence). CDR3 length equals 13 residues. V lost 1 base and J 10 bases, leaving 14 bases between the germline ends. The CDR3 sequence is CSARAGGPEPQHF. In DNA form, the CDR3 reads TGCAGTGCTAGAGCGGGGGGCCCTGAACCCCAGCATTTT.

The J gene is TRBJ1-2, the V gene TRBV4-1, with TRBD1 matching 9 bases. The length of the CDR3 is 16 residues. Germline CDR1 and CDR2: MGHRA and YSYEKL. V gave up 1 base and J gave up 3 bases; unmatched junction bases: 6. As DNA, the CDR3 is TGCGCCAGCAGCCAAGGGGCGGACAGGGGAGACTATGGCTACACCTTC. Its protein product is CASSQGADRGDYGYTF.

The rearrangement joins TRBV7-9 to TRBJ2-7; D uncertain. Germline loops: CDR1 SEHNR, CDR2 FQNEAQ (reference sequence). Trimming shortened V by 4 bases and J by 1 base, and 5 bases separated the two germline ends. The CDR3 extends over 12 amino acids. The CDR3 nucleotides are TGTGCCAGCAGCTATACGTCCTACGAGCAGTACTTC. It codes for CASSYTSYEQYF.

The chain has TRBV18 and TRBJ1-5; D is unclear. Germline lookup yields CDR1 KGHSH and CDR2 LQKENI. This CDR3 has 15 residues. Trimming took 0 bases from V and 1 from J, leaving 7 bases between them. This chain's CDR3 is CASSPPTTSNQPQHF. CDR3 DNA sequence: TGTGCCAGCTCACCACCAACTACGAGCAATCAGCCCCAGCATTTT.

The chain uses TRBV27 and TRBJ2-4; weak D call: TRBD1 (6 bases). The germline gives CDR1 MNHEY, CDR2 SMNVEV (reference sequence). V was clipped by 8 bases and J by 3 bases, with 17 bases between them. The length of the CDR3 is 15 residues. CDR3 in amino acids: CASRLVGAGKNIQYF. The CDR3, as DNA: TGTGCCAGCCGCCTAGTGGGGGCAGGCAAAAACATTCAGTACTTC.

The V call is TRBV7-3, the J call TRBJ2-6, with TRBD1 identical over 9 bases. Germline CDR1 reads SGHTA; CDR2 reads FQGTGA. J was trimmed by 1 base and V by 1 base; bases with no gene match: 2. The CDR3 spans 17 residues. For the CDR3, the DNA is TGTGCCAGCAGCTTAATGGGGACAGGGTCTGGGGCCAACGTCCTGACTTTC. It specifies CASSLMGTGSGANVLTF.

V is TRBV18 and J is TRBJ2-1; a possible D gene is TRBD2 (6 bases). Trimming removed 3 bases from V and 9 bases from J, with 21 bases in between. There are 16 residues in the CDR3. Looked up from germline, CDR1 is KGHSH and CDR2 is LQKENI. This CDR3 is CASSPNPGLRASEQFF. CDR3 coding DNA: TGTGCCAGCTCACCCAATCCGGGACTCAGGGCAAGTGAGCAGTTCTTC. The full variable domain, in which reference TRBV18 and TRBJ2-1 provide the parts outside the CDR3, is NAGVMQNPRHLVRRRGQEARLRCSPMKGHSHVYWYRQLPEEGLKFMVYLQKENIIDESGMPKERFSAEFPKEGPSILRIQQVVRGDSAAYFCASSPNPGLRASEQFFGPGTRLTVL.

V and J are TRBV29-1 and TRBJ2-6, with D hard to call. This CDR3 is built from 13 residues. With 6 bases removed from V and 2 bases from J, the gap between germline ends came to 8 bases. Germline V gene lookup returns CDR1 SQVTM and CDR2 ANQGSEA. The CDR3 sequence: CSVKNAGANVLTF. The CDR3 DNA is TGCAGCGTAAAAAATGCTGGGGCCAACGTCCTGACTTTC.

This clonotype was detected once. The rearrangement joins TRBV3-1 to TRBJ1-5; the D is unclear. Per the germline V gene, CDR1 is LGHDT and CDR2 is YNNKEL (reference sequence). V lost 6 bases, J lost 0 bases, and 9 bases lay in between. This CDR3 spans 14 amino acids. CDR3 sequence (DNA): TGTGCCAGCAGTCCTATGAATAGCAATCAGCCCCAGCATTTT. Residues: CASSPMNSNQPQHF. The full variable domain, in which reference TRBV3-1 and TRBJ1-5 provide the parts outside the CDR3, is DTAVSQTPKYLVTQMGNDKSIKCEQNLGHDTMYWYKQDSKKFLKIMFSYNNKELIINETVPNRFSPKSPDKAHLNLHINSLELGDSAVYFCASSPMNSNQPQHFGDGTRLSIL.

The chain uses TRBV5-1 and TRBJ2-7, with 10 bases identical to TRBD1. The length of the CDR3 is 15 residues. Trimming at V came to 5 bases and at J to 12 bases, leaving 17 bases not matched to a gene. The germline CDR1 and CDR2 sequences are SGHRS and YFSETQ. In DNA form, the CDR3 reads TGCGCCAGCAGTGCCGCCGGGCCTCAAGGGGACAGGGGGTACTTC. This translates into CASSAAGPQGDRGYF.

This CDR3 reads CSASTLTSGRLDTQYF. The CDR3, as DNA: TGCAGTGCTAGCACCCTGACTAGCGGGAGACTGGATACGCAGTATTTT. The genes are TRBV20-1 and TRBJ2-3, with TRBD2 matching over 12 bases. With V trimmed by 3 bases and J by 6 bases, 10 bases remained unmatched. Germline lookup yields CDR1 DFQATT and CDR2 SNEGSKA (reference sequence). The CDR3 is 16 amino acids.